Listed below are T cell receptor beta chains from one sample, sequenced in a study of cytomegalovirus exposure and HLA in healthy donors. Clones were sequenced by immunoSEQ multiplex PCR, and TCRdb holds only the in-frame ones, with some missing. The sample lists 150,000 or so clones, about 86% occurring once. Material: PBMCs. The origin of the receptors is a human donor in good health. Each CDR3 is given with its conserved first and last residue. D genes are given only for firm matches. Some rows mark clone size as missing; the rest say once, few, many or name a class of expanded clone.

-,-,TRBJ2-7,TRBV14,CASSSKGGGEQYF,TGTGCCAGCAGCTCGAAAGGGGGGGGTGAGCAGTACTTC
-,-,TRBJ2-2,TRBV10-2,CASSEMSGTNTGELFF,TGCGCCAGCAGTGAAATGTCCGGGACGAACACCGGGGAGCTGTTTTTT
-,-,TRBJ1-1,TRBV28,CASSLVKGGTEAFF,TGTGCCAGCAGTTTAGTTAAGGGAGGAACTGAAGCTTTCTTT
-,-,TRBJ1-1,TRBV5-4,CASSSVTVRGNTEAFF,TGTGCCAGCAGCTCTGTAACGGTACGAGGGAACACTGAAGCTTTCTTT
-,-,TRBJ2-3,TRBV5-6,CASSLGGPDTQYF,TGTGCCAGCAGCCTGGGGGGGCCAGATACGCAGTATTTT
-,-,TRBJ1-6,TRBV7-3,CASSLTLRVRHRQLNSPLHF,TGTGCCAGCAGCTTAACGTTAAGGGTTCGACATAGACAGCTGAATTCACCCCTCCACTTT
-,TRBD1,TRBJ1-5,TRBV6-5,CASSADRAGNQPQHF,TGTGCCAGCAGTGCGGACAGGGCGGGCAATCAGCCCCAGCATTTT
-,-,TRBJ2-6,TRBV18,CASSPLPRVAGANVLTF,TGTGCCAGCTCACCACTACCCAGGGTTGCTGGGGCCAACGTCCTGACTTTC
-,TRBD1,TRBJ2-7,TRBV7-3,CASSLMGTGAYEQYF,TGTGCCAGCAGCTTAATGGGGACAGGGGCCTACGAGCAGTACTTC
-,-,TRBJ1-2,TRBV5-6,CASSSGGYGYTF,TGTGCCAGCAGCTCGGGGGGGTATGGCTACACCTTC
once,-,TRBJ1-6,TRBV5-1,CASSTGTANSPLHF,TGCGCCAGCAGCACCGGGACTGCGAATTCACCCCTCCACTTT
few,TRBD2,TRBJ2-7,TRBV19,CASSIGGRGGNEQYF,TGTGCCAGTAGTATTGGTGGTCGGGGAGGGAATGAGCAGTACTTC
few,-,TRBJ1-2,TRBV9,CASSDSRVYGYTF,TGTGCCAGCAGCGACTCCAGGGTTTATGGCTACACCTTC
-,-,TRBJ2-5,TRBV11-1,CASSFGLGHLKETQYF,TGTGCCAGCAGCTTTGGCCTGGGACATTTAAAAGAGACCCAGTACTTC
-,TRBD2,TRBJ2-7,TRBV7-8,CASSSRVAGVVNYEQYF,TGTGCCAGCAGCTCTAGGGTGGCGGGAGTGGTAAACTACGAGCAGTACTTC
once,TRBD1,TRBJ2-7,TRBV27,CASSLRQQGKGTYEQYF,TGTGCCAGCAGTCTCCGACAACAGGGGAAGGGCACCTACGAGCAGTACTTC
-,-,TRBJ1-6,TRBV6-5,CASSYSMDTFNSPLHF,TGTGCCAGCAGTTACTCGATGGACACATTCAATTCACCCCTCCACTTT
-,-,TRBJ1-5,TRBV18,CASSPTGYQPQHF,TGTGCCAGCTCACCGACAGGTTACCAGCCCCAGCATTTT
-,-,TRBJ2-7,TRBV6-5,CASSYTKDSTQYF,TGTGCCAGCAGTTACACCAAGGACAGCACGCAGTACTTC
-,-,TRBJ2-7,TRBV28,CASTPRQLAGEQYF,TGTGCCAGCACCCCGAGGCAATTGGCTGGGGAGCAGTACTTC
-,-,TRBJ2-5,TRBV7-2,CASSLARETQYF,TGTGCCAGCAGCTTAGCGCGCGAGACCCAGTACTTC
-,-,TRBJ1-2,TRBV28,CASSLRSVPSRYTF,TGTGCCAGCAGTTTAAGATCTGTTCCTAGCCGCTACACCTTC
-,-,TRBJ2-7,TRBV18,CASSPTAEKTYEQYF,TGTGCCAGCTCACCCACGGCGGAAAAAACCTACGAGCAGTACTTC
-,-,TRBJ1-5,TRBV19,CASSTGSGYQPQHF,TGTGCCAGTAGTACAGGGTCGGGTTATCAGCCCCAGCATTTT
-,-,TRBJ2-7,TRBV6-5,CASSYSGRQFPYEQYF,TGTGCCAGCAGTTACTCTGGCCGACAGTTCCCCTACGAGCAGTACTTC
-,-,TRBJ1-1,TRBV27,CASSSYREVGQGEAFF,TGTGCCAGCAGTTCATACAGGGAAGTGGGGCAGGGTGAAGCTTTCTTT
-,TRBD2,TRBJ2-3,TRBV5-1,CASSLRSGGGADTQYF,TGCGCCAGCAGCTTGCGGTCGGGGGGAGGAGCAGATACGCAGTATTTT
-,-,TRBJ2-3,TRBV18,CASSPAKGADTQYF,TGTGCCAGCTCACCGGCGAAGGGAGCAGATACGCAGTATTTT
few,-,TRBJ1-2,TRBV2,CASSGATANYGYTF,TGTGCCAGCAGTGGGGCCACGGCTAACTATGGCTACACCTTC
-,TRBD2,TRBJ2-1,TRBV28,CASSRLAGGHNEQFF,TGTGCCAGCAGCCGACTAGCGGGAGGGCACAATGAGCAGTTCTTC
once,-,TRBJ2-1,TRBV29-1,CSERGTYNEQFF,TGCAGCGAAAGGGGAACATACAATGAGCAGTTCTTC
-,TRBD2,TRBJ2-7,TRBV27,CASSLLAGGEQYF,TGTGCCAGCAGTTTACTAGCGGGGGGCGAGCAGTACTTC
-,-,TRBJ2-7,TRBV5-4,CASSLFSGFEQYF,TGTGCCAGCAGCTTGTTCTCCGGGTTCGAGCAGTACTTC
-,TRBD1,TRBJ1-5,TRBV19,CASSLTGGEEPQHF,TGTGCCAGTAGTTTGACAGGGGGCGAAGAGCCCCAGCATTTT
-,TRBD1,TRBJ2-1,TRBV7-2,CASSLVRQGMGEQFF,TGTGCCAGCAGCTTAGTTAGACAGGGGATGGGTGAGCAGTTCTTC
-,-,TRBJ1-3,TRBV18,CASSPIQVFSSGNTIYF,TGTGCCAGCTCACCAATTCAGGTCTTCAGCTCTGGAAACACCATATATTTT
-,TRBD2,TRBJ2-2,TRBV25-1,CASRGTSGNTGELFF,TGTGCCAGCAGGGGGACTAGCGGGAACACCGGGGAGCTGTTTTTT
-,TRBD1,TRBJ2-3,TRBV7-9,CASSYQQGGTDTQYF,TGTGCCAGCAGCTATCAACAGGGGGGCACAGATACGCAGTATTTT
-,TRBD1,TRBJ1-6,TRBV6-6,CASSSRTGGYSPLHF,TGTGCCAGCAGTTCGAGGACAGGAGGATATTCACCCCTCCACTTT
-,TRBD1,TRBJ2-2,TRBV4-3,CASSDRTGVGGELFF,TGCGCCAGCAGCGATCGGACAGGGGTGGGCGGGGAGCTGTTTTTT
-,-,TRBJ2-2,TRBV29-1,CSVVGIEGSNGELFF,TGCAGCGTTGTCGGTATTGAGGGATCGAACGGGGAGCTGTTTTTT
few,TRBD1,TRBJ2-7,TRBV6-5,CASRGQSGEQYF,TGTGCCAGCAGGGGACAGTCGGGCGAGCAGTACTTC
-,-,TRBJ2-6,TRBV5-1,CASSRIRGSGANVLTF,TGCGCCAGCAGCCGAATCAGGGGCTCTGGGGCCAACGTCCTGACTTTC
-,-,TRBJ1-1,TRBV6-6,CASSYTTEAFF,TGTGCCAGCAGTTACACCACAGAAGCTTTCTTT
-,TRBD2,TRBJ2-2,TRBV4-3,CASSHLPVRGSTGELFF,TGCGCCAGCAGCCACCTTCCGGTGCGGGGGAGTACCGGGGAGCTGTTTTTT
-,-,TRBJ1-5,TRBV7-2,CASSILGPNQPQHF,TGTGCCAGCAGCATCTTGGGCCCCAATCAGCCCCAGCATTTT
-,-,TRBJ2-1,TRBV6-6,CASGQQGDEQFF,TGTGCCAGCGGGCAACAGGGCGATGAGCAGTTCTTC
-,-,TRBJ2-2,TRBV25-1,CASSDEGNTGELFF,TGTGCCAGCAGTGATGAGGGGAACACCGGGGAGCTGTTTTTT
-,TRBD2,TRBJ2-7,TRBV4-1,CASSLLREASYEQYF,TGCGCCAGCAGCCTGCTGCGGGAGGCCTCCTACGAGCAGTACTTC
-,-,TRBJ1-3,TRBV7-7,CASSFLPPGMSTGNTIYF,TGTGCCAGCAGCTTCTTACCCCCGGGGATGAGCACTGGAAACACCATATATTTT
-,TRBD1,TRBJ1-5,TRBV27,CASSPNLQGRRQPQHF,TGTGCCAGCAGTCCAAACTTACAGGGGCGGCGGCAGCCCCAGCATTTT
-,TRBD2,TRBJ2-7,TRBV5-1,CASRLQRTSGGPDSYEQYF,TGCGCCAGCAGATTACAGAGGACTAGCGGGGGCCCAGACTCCTACGAGCAGTACTTC
-,TRBD1,TRBJ1-5,TRBV5-6,CASTKRTGSSGNQPQHF,TGTGCCAGCACGAAAAGGACAGGGAGTTCGGGCAATCAGCCCCAGCATTTT
few,-,TRBJ1-5,TRBV2,CASSDRENQPQHF,TGTGCCAGCAGTGACAGGGAAAATCAGCCCCAGCATTTT
few,-,TRBJ2-6,TRBV11-2,CASSPVAGAGGANVLTF,TGTGCCAGCAGCCCGGTGGCTGGCGCCGGGGGGGCCAACGTCCTGACTTTC
-,-,TRBJ1-1,TRBV5-4,CASSRGHYTEAFF,TGTGCCAGCAGCCGCGGACACTACACTGAAGCTTTCTTT